At least ten counts were recorded for the clone carrying this T cell receptor beta chain. Its target is unknown. The data are from a study of metastatic and nonmetastatic thyroid tumors. At the level of the study: Malignant and benign thyroid patients had repertoires compared in peripheral blood and tumor or nodule tissue. Study outcomes and limitations: Significantly higher TCR beta diversity was reportedly seen in malignant thyroid tumors than benign nodules, in blood and tumor.

In the source study's methods: Across clinicopathological groups, CDR3 differences served as the basis for building a distant-metastasis classifier for papillary thyroid cancer. TCRdb re-analyzed the PCR reads using MiXCR. The V and J calls here are based on TCRdb, not the publication. Among some 93,000 clones listed, roughly 13% were seen once. Each patient went into thyroid surgery without having received any treatment. With 4 bases clipped from V and 4 bases from J, the junction kept 14 bases outside the gene matches. Germline V CDR1 and CDR2: GTSNPN, SVGIG (reference sequence). The CDR3 sequence is 16 residues long.

Source material: blood. The TCR was taken from a female donor with papillary thyroid cancer or a benign thyroid nodule (not recorded which). Some clones in this sample may be carry-over from other donors' samples. The gene calls are TRBV30 and TRBJ1-1; TRBD1 matches 8 bases. The CDR3 DNA reads as TGTGCCTGGAAAACAGGGGGTTTATCGGGAAGCACTGAAGCTTTCTTT. Translated: CAWKTGGLSGSTEAFF.